Presented here are 26 T cell receptor beta chains from one specimen sequenced in a study of T-cell memory formation after mild COVID-19. TCRdb re-called the 5' RACE reads with MiXCR, one entry per CDR3 protein. Of approximately 430,000 distinct CDR3 sequences in the sample, less than 25% are singletons; the top ten hold less than 15%. Material for sequencing was PBMCs or a T cell subset sorted from them (not recorded which). The receptors derive from an adult woman who had mild COVID-19 (a few samples of this study predate the infection). Cell type and time point are not known.

This clonotype was detected only a few times. The chain combines TRBV5-5 with TRBJ2-7; 8 bases map to TRBD1. Unmatched junction bases numbered 10, after V lost 5 bases and J lost 3 bases. The CDR3 covers 15 residues. Germline CDR1 is SGHKS and CDR2 is YYEKEE (reference sequence). The chain's CDR3 is CASRRAPDRGYEQYF. CDR3 DNA sequence: TGTGCCAGCAGACGAGCCCCCGACAGGGGCTACGAGCAGTACTTC.

This clonotype was detected many times. V is TRBV20-1 and J is TRBJ1-1; D gene unclear. Between the trimmed V and J ends, which lost 8 bases and 3 bases, there was a span of 16 bases. Per the germline V gene, CDR1 is DFQATT and CDR2 is SNEGSKA (reference sequence). The CDR3 is 13 amino acids. CDR3 in DNA: TGCAGTCCTCGTGGGAGCGGCGACACTGAAGCTTTCTTT. It is translated as CSPRGSGDTEAFF.

This clonotype was seen repeatedly, ten times or more. The chain employs TRBV6-5 and TRBJ1-2, with D tentatively TRBD1 (5 bases). Trimming removed 5 bases from V and 5 bases from J, with 18 bases in between. Germline-derived CDR1 and CDR2 are MNHEY and SVGAGI. The CDR3 consists of 15 residues. CDR3: CASSRAGSRLYGYTF. The CDR3 DNA reads TGTGCCAGCAGTCGCGCAGGGTCCCGCCTTTATGGCTACACCTTC.

This clonotype was seen a few times. V is TRBV6-1 and J is TRBJ2-7; the match to TRBD1 covers 7 bases. The V and J ends lost 1 base and 4 bases, in that order; junction bases with no gene match: 7. The germline V gene has CDR1 MNHNS and CDR2 SASEGT. CDR3 length equals 15 residues. CDR3 nucleotides: TGTGCCAGCAGTGAAGTAGGGGGCGCAAGGTACGAGCAGTACTTC. It yields the protein CASSEVGGARYEQYF.

The chain joins TRBV12-3 or TRBV12-4 to TRBJ1-2; D gene uncertain. Trimming took off 5 bases at V and 2 bases at J, with 6 bases between the two ends. The CDR3 has 12 residues. CDR3 protein: CASSEINYGYTF. The CDR3 nucleotides read TGTGCCAGCAGTGAAATAAACTATGGCTACACCTTC.

The chain joins TRBV11-2 to TRBJ2-3; 8 nucleotides agree with TRBD1. The germline V gene encodes CDR1 SGHAT and CDR2 FQNNGV. Unmatched junction bases numbered 9, after V lost 6 bases and J lost 4 bases. The CDR3 extends over 15 amino acids. CDR3 nucleotide sequence: TGTGCCAGCAGACCCAGGACAGGGCACGCAGATACGCAGTATTTT. Translated, it gives CASRPRTGHADTQYF.

V is TRBV20-1 and J is TRBJ2-1; 7 bases map to TRBD2. Germline V gives CDR1 DFQATT, CDR2 SNEGSKA (reference sequence). This CDR3 comprises 14 residues. The J segment lost 3 bases and the V segment lost 7 bases, leaving 9 bases of the junction unmatched. CDR3 DNA: TGCAGTGTCGTTGAAAGCGGGAACTACAATGAGCAGTTCTTC. As protein: CSVVESGNYNEQFF.

The CDR3 here is CASSLGPGSLLRYGYTF. CDR3 DNA: TGTGCCAGCAGTTTAGGGCCGGGTTCGCTCCTCCGGTATGGCTACACCTTC. The rearrangement joins TRBV12-3 or TRBV12-4 to TRBJ1-2; unclear D gene. This CDR3 comprises 17 residues. Trimming removed 1 base from V and 5 bases from J, with 20 bases in between.

The chain carries TRBV7-2 and TRBJ1-2; 12 bases fit TRBD1. The CDR3 loop spans 15 amino acids. The V gene's germline CDR1 is SGHTA and CDR2 FQGNSA. V dropped 5 bases and J dropped 5; count of bases not matched to a gene: 6. The CDR3 loop is CASSTGQGAVYGYTF. CDR3 nucleotides: TGTGCCAGCAGCACGGGACAGGGGGCGGTTTATGGCTACACCTTC. Looking up the rest from reference TRBV7-2 and TRBJ1-2 gives the full variable domain: GAGVSQSPSNKVTEKGKDVELRCDPISGHTALYWYRQSLGQGLEFLIYFQGNSAPDKSGLPSDRFSAERTGGSVSTLTIQRTQQEDSAVYLCASSTGQGAVYGYTFGSGTRLTVV.

This clonotype was found a few times. The V call is TRBV6-1, the J call TRBJ2-1, with 7 bases aligning to TRBD2. J was trimmed by 3 bases and V by 8 bases; bases with no gene match: 10. The CDR3 spans 15 residues. The germline V gene encodes CDR1 MNHNS and CDR2 SASEGT. DNA for the CDR3: TGTGCCAGCGACCCGGGGACTATCGGCTACAATGAGCAGTTCTTC. Translating it yields CASDPGTIGYNEQFF.

The chain links TRBV7-8 to TRBJ1-6, with D perhaps TRBD1 (6 bases). The V end lost 5 bases, the J end lost 0 bases, and 17 bases lay between the germline ends. The CDR3 has 18 residues. Germline V gene lookup returns CDR1 SGHVS and CDR2 FQNEAQ. As DNA, the CDR3 is TGTGCCAGCAGCCAAAGGGGACATACGAACTCCTATAATTCACCCCTCCACTTT. This gives the protein CASSQRGHTNSYNSPLHF. Together with reference TRBV7-8 and TRBJ1-6, the CDR3 gives the full variable domain: GAGVSQSPRYKVAKRGQDVALRCDPISGHVSLFWYQQALGQGPEFLTYFQNEAQLDKSGLPSDRFFAERPEGSVSTLKIQRTQQEDSAVYLCASSQRGHTNSYNSPLHFGNGTRLTVT.

This clonotype was recorded many times. This sequence joins TRBV29-1 and TRBJ2-7; 10 bases line up with TRBD1. V was clipped by 4 bases and J by 6 bases; unmatched bases: 6. This CDR3 contains 13 residues. Germline V lookup: CDR1 SQVTM, CDR2 ANQGSEA. CDR3 region: CSVVRTGGGEQYF. The CDR3 DNA reads as TGCAGCGTTGTTCGGACAGGGGGAGGCGAGCAGTACTTC.

This clonotype was recorded a few times. The chain links TRBV7-9 to TRBJ1-1; D is ambiguous. Germline V gene data show CDR1 as SEHNR and CDR2 as FQNEAQ (reference sequence). This CDR3 comprises 14 residues. The ends were cut back, 3 bases at V and 1 base at J, with 9 bases in the middle. The CDR3 region has the DNA TGTGCCAGCAGCTTCCAAGGACCGAACACTGAAGCTTTCTTT. It yields the protein CASSFQGPNTEAFF.

This clonotype has just a few counts. This chain uses TRBV20-1 with TRBJ2-7, with 11 bases fitting TRBD2. From germline, CDR1 is DFQATT and CDR2 SNEGSKA (reference sequence). There are 15 residues in the CDR3. V was pared by 1 base and J by 6 bases, with 8 bases of the junction left unmatched. CDR3 residues: CSARGLAGSLGEQYF. The CDR3 DNA sequence: TGCAGTGCTAGAGGACTAGCGGGATCCCTCGGCGAGCAGTACTTC.

This sequence joins TRBV6-5 and TRBJ1-2, with no clear D. Germline CDR1 MNHEY, CDR2 SVGAGI. Deletions cut 7 bases from V and 3 bases from J, with 9 bases between. The CDR3 length is 12 residues. The CDR3 spells CASIGGDYGYTF. The CDR3 nucleotides read TGTGCCAGCATCGGCGGGGACTATGGCTACACCTTC.

This clonotype was found a few times. The V gene is TRBV29-1, the J gene TRBJ1-5; tentative D call: TRBD1 (5 bases). V lost 6 bases and J 2 bases, leaving 11 bases between the germline ends. There are 13 residues in the CDR3. Germline V CDR1 and CDR2: SQVTM, ANQGSEA. The CDR3 sequence is CSVYQGGNQPQHF. The CDR3 DNA sequence: TGCAGCGTATACCAGGGCGGCAATCAGCCCCAGCATTTT.

This clonotype was seen only a few times. The chain combines TRBV5-1 with TRBJ2-5; TRBD1 aligns across 7 bases. CDR3 length: 14 residues. Trimming removed 4 bases from V and 0 bases from J; junction bases left unmatched: 3. Germline lookup yields CDR1 SGHRS and CDR2 YFSETQ. The CDR3 loop reads CASSPQGDQETQYF. The CDR3, as DNA: TGCGCCAGCAGCCCCCAGGGGGACCAAGAGACCCAGTACTTC.

There are a few counts of this clonotype. This sequence joins TRBV5-1 and TRBJ1-1, with 7 bases fitting TRBD1. The CDR3 consists of 16 residues. The germline V gene has CDR1 SGHRS and CDR2 YFSETQ. The V gene end was trimmed by 0 bases and the J gene end by 0 bases; junction bases not matched to a gene: 5. CDR3 residues: CASSLVDRTMNTEAFF. CDR3 sequence (DNA): TGCGCCAGCAGCTTGGTGGACAGGACGATGAACACTGAAGCTTTCTTT.

This clonotype was seen a few times. This rearrangement joins TRBV10-3 to TRBJ2-1, with 11 bases fitting TRBD2. From germline, CDR1 is ENHRY and CDR2 SYGVKD. The CDR3 runs to 15 residues. The junction had 8 bases not matched to a gene; V was cut back by 3 bases and J by 10 bases. Here the CDR3 reads CAISEAETSGGEQFF. The DNA for the CDR3 is TGTGCCATCAGTGAAGCGGAAACTAGCGGGGGAGAGCAGTTCTTC.

This chain links TRBV5-1 with TRBJ2-1; 7 bases map to TRBD2. The CDR3 has 15 amino acids. Germline values: CDR1 SGHRS, CDR2 YFSETQ. J lost 4 bases, V lost 0 bases, and 4 bases had no gene match. The CDR3 DNA is TGCGCCAGCAGCTTGGTGGGGGAGGGATACAATGAGCAGTTCTTC. Translated, it gives CASSLVGEGYNEQFF.

There are a few counts of this clonotype. This chain links TRBV6-5 with TRBJ2-7, with 10 bases lining up with TRBD2. The CDR3 consists of 15 residues. J gave up 4 bases and V 4 bases, and 7 bases lay outside the gene matches. Germline V gives CDR1 MNHEY, CDR2 SVGAGI. The CDR3 coding sequence is TGTGCCAGCAGTTTACGAGCTAGCGGGAGATACGAGCAGTACTTC. Protein: CASSLRASGRYEQYF.

This clonotype was detected only a few times. The chain employs TRBV14 and TRBJ1-3, with D uncertain. The V end was cut by 3 bases, the J end by 4 bases, with 4 bases between. The CDR3 consists of 12 residues. Germline values: CDR1 SGHDN, CDR2 FVKESK. CDR3 DNA: TGTGCCAGCAGCCATGTGGGAAACACCATATATTTT. Amino acid sequence: CASSHVGNTIYF.

The chain combines TRBV7-9 with TRBJ1-1, with a possible D match to TRBD1 (6 bases). Germline-derived CDR1 and CDR2 are SEHNR and FQNEAQ (reference sequence). Trimming removed 0 bases at V and 4 bases at J, with 12 bases between. This CDR3 spans 15 amino acids. The CDR3 here is CASSLALAGVTEAFF. The CDR3 DNA reads as TGTGCCAGCAGCTTAGCGCTTGCAGGGGTCACTGAAGCTTTCTTT.

V gene TRBV5-4 combines with J gene TRBJ1-4; unclear D gene. This CDR3 comprises 12 residues. Trimming left V 9 bases short and J 2 bases short, with 8 bases between. Germline lookup yields CDR1 SGHNT and CDR2 YYREEE (reference sequence). The CDR3 sequence is CATQGTNEKLFF. The CDR3 DNA reads as TGTGCCACCCAAGGGACTAATGAAAAACTGTTTTTT.

This clonotype was recorded a few times. The J gene is TRBJ2-7, the V gene TRBV27; 9 bases map to TRBD1. V was clipped by 6 bases and J by 7 bases; unmatched bases: 7. The CDR3 extends over 13 amino acids. The V gene's germline CDR1 is MNHEY and CDR2 SMNVEV (reference sequence). The CDR3 region has the DNA TGTGCCAGCAGGGGACAGGGCCCTCTGGAGCAGTACTTC. Amino acid sequence: CASRGQGPLEQYF.

Only a few counts were recorded for this clonotype. The chain couples TRBV6-2 or TRBV6-3 to TRBJ2-1; D remains ambiguous. The CDR3 consists of 16 residues. V was trimmed by 6 bases and J by 0 bases, leaving 15 bases between them. Per the germline V gene, CDR1 is MNHEY and CDR2 is SVGEGT. CDR3 sequence (DNA): TGTGCCAGCAGCCATAGGTTCCGTGACTCCTACAATGAGCAGTTCTTC. This encodes CASSHRFRDSYNEQFF.